This TCR beta chain emerged from a study of blood T cell repertoires in COVID-19. For the study at large: There were acute and convalescent COVID-19 samples, and they came from the United States, Italy and Spain. The cDNA or gDNA used as material had been derived from T cells, B-cell-depleted T cells, or PBMCs.

Study processing details: Cell counts per sample came from amplifying reference gene primers. This table comes from immunoSEQ multiplex PCR, and its TCRdb copy is limited to in-frame clones, with some not included. The V and J calls and clone size were taken over from that table, and D and trimming were inferred from the DNA. The table records 140,000 or so clones, 87% of them present only once. The sample taken for sequencing was peripheral blood. The TCR sequence derives from a man aged 45 to 65 who had recovered from COVID-19.

In DNA form, the CDR3 reads TGTGCCAGCAGCTTAAGGGGCTATGGCTACACCTTC. It encodes CASSLRGYGYTF. The chain combines TRBV11-3 with TRBJ1-2, with D possibly TRBD1 on 5 matching bases. CDR3 size: 12 residues. Germline CDR1 reads SGHNT; CDR2 reads YENEEA. V lost 2 bases and J 4 bases, leaving 5 bases between the germline ends.